This TCR beta chain emerged from a study of beta chain features in type 1 diabetes. On this clone: The antigen remains undetermined.

The germline CDR1 and CDR2 sequences are SGHTA and FQGTGA. J was trimmed by 5 bases and V by 5 bases; bases with no gene match: 9. This CDR3 has 16 amino acids. Expressed TCRB transcripts got sequenced, as all isolated RNA was reverse transcribed. It was found that naive, central memory and regulatory T cell samples averaged around 3.7 million reads. The protocol was immunoSEQ multiplex PCR, while the TCRdb copy is restricted to in-frame clones and leaves out a portion. The table records more than 150,000 clones, less than 9.5% of them present only once. Points from the study as a whole: No resolution was reached here on whether HLA type influences TCRB rearrangement. Shorter templates might be favored by PCR, and equally so in patients and in controls. Naive, central memory and Treg TCRB repertoires seemed to resemble each other more closely in patients than they did in healthy donors.

The chain is built from TRBV7-3 and TRBJ2-1; 10 bases map to TRBD1. The clonotype was recovered from a woman between 18 and 30 years old in good health. The specimen was central memory CD4+ T cells from blood. Here the CDR3 reads CASSAGWGTGDNEQFF. The CDR3 DNA follows: TGTGCCAGCAGCGCGGGTTGGGGGACAGGGGACAATGAGCAGTTCTTC. Complete variable domain (other parts from reference TRBV7-3 and TRBJ2-1): GAGVSQTPSNKVTEKGKYVELRCDPISGHTALYWYRQSLGQGPEFLIYFQGTGAADDSGLPNDRFFAVRPEGSVSTLKIQRTERGDSAVYLCASSAGWGTGDNEQFFGPGTRLTVL.